Here is one T cell receptor beta chain with its context. No antigen is known for it. This specimen comes from a study of T cell repertoires in cytomegalovirus infection. Study overall: Indications of both CMV infection and matching HLA type were provided by public TCR beta signatures. Study findings and constraints: Based on cumulative public TCR beta family frequency, carriers of CMV plus the relevant HLA were identified.

With 6 bases clipped from V and 4 bases from J, the junction kept 6 bases outside the gene matches. The CDR3 consists of 14 residues. The germline V gene has CDR1 DFQATT and CDR2 SNEGSKA (reference sequence). MiXCR, run by TCRdb on the reads, gives a single entry per CDR3 protein. The sample consists of 200,000 to 300,000 distinct CDR3 sequences, roughly an eighth of them appearing once. The chain links TRBV20-1 to TRBJ2-3; 11 bases are shared with TRBD1. The sequencing input was PBMCs. This TCR derives from a human donor in good health (CMV status not recorded). Some clones in this sample may be carry-over from other donors' samples. The CDR3 DNA sequence: TGCAGTGCCAGATGGGACAGGGGGGCAGATACGCAGTATTTT. It specifies CSARWDRGADTQYF.